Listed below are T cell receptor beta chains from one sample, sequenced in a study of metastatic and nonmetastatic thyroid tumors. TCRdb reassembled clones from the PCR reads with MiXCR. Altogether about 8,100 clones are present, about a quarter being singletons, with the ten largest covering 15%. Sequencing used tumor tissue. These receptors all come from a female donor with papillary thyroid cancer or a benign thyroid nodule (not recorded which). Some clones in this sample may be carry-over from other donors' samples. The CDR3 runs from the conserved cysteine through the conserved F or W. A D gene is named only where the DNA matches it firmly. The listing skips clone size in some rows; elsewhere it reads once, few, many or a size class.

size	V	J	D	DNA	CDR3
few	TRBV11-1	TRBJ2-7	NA	TGTGCCAGCAGCCCCAAATACTCCTACGAGCAGTACTTC	CASSPKYSYEQYF
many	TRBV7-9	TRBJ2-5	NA	TGTGCCAGCAGCGAAAGGTGGTGGGGCAATCAAGAGACCCAGTACTTC	CASSERWWGNQETQYF
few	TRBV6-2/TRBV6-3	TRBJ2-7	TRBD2	TGTGCCAGCATGGGGACCAATCCGGGACTAGCGGGAGTTTACGAGCAGTACTTC	CASMGTNPGLAGVYEQYF
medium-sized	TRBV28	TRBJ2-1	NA	TGTGCCAGCAGTTTGGGGTGGGTTGATTATGAGCAGTTCTTC	CASSLGWVDYEQFF
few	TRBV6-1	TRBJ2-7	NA	TGTGCCAGCAGCCGCTACCAAGGCGAGCAGTACTTC	CASSRYQGEQYF
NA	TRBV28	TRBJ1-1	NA	TGTGCCAGCAGTTTTCTGGACCCGTGGCTTCGGGCAGATGCTTTCTTT	CASSFLDPWLRADAFF
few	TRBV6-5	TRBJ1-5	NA	TGTGCCAGCAGTTACTCTATACAGCAGCCCCAGCATTTT	CASSYSIQQPQHF
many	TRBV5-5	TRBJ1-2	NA	TGTGCCAGCAGCTTGGCGTCCGTGGCAGGGGTTGGCTACACCTTC	CASSLASVAGVGYTF
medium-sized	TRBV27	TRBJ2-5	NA	TGTGCCAGCAGTTCTCAAGAGACCCAGTACTTC	CASSSQETQYF
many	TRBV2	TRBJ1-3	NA	TGTGCCAGCCGAAGTGAGAACACTGGAAACACCATATATTTT	CASRSENTGNTIYF
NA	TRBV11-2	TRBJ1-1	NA	TGTGCCAGCAGCTTAGTCGCGGGGAGGACTGAAGCTTTCTTT	CASSLVAGRTEAFF
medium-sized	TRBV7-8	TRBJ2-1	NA	TGTGCCAGCAGCTTAGAGACTCAGCTTATCTACAATGAGCAGTTCTTC	CASSLETQLIYNEQFF
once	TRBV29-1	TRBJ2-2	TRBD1	TGCAGCGTCCGGGACAGGGGGCGCGAAAGCTTCACCGGGGAGCTGTTTTTT	CSVRDRGRESFTGELFF
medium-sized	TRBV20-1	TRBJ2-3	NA	TGCAGTGCTTCATCTAGATCAGATACGCAGTATTTT	CSASSRSDTQYF
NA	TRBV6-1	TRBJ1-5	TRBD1	TGTGCCAGCAGTGACCGGGACAGGATGAATCAGCCCCAGCATTTT	CASSDRDRMNQPQHF
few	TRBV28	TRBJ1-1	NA	TGTGCCAGCACCCTCCCCGGATCTTGGCTCACTGAAGCTTCCTTT	CASTLPGSWLTEASF
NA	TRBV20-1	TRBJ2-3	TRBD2	TGCAGTGCTCAGGGGGGCAGGACTAGCGGGAGTGAAGATACGCAGTATTTT	CSAQGGRTSGSEDTQYF
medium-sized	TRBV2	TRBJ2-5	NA	TGTGCCAGCAGTGAAGCTTGGACTAACAGGGAGACCCAGTACTTC	CASSEAWTNRETQYF
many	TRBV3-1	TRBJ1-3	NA	TGTGCCAGCAGCGTTGTACTCTCTGGAAACACCATATATTTT	CASSVVLSGNTIYF
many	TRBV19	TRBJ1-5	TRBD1	TGTGCCAGTAGCCGAACTTACACAGGGGGCGAACAGCCCCAGCATTTT	CASSRTYTGGEQPQHF
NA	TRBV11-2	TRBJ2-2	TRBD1	TGTGCCAGCAGCTTGGGGAGACAGGGGACCGGGGAGCTGTTTTTT	CASSLGRQGTGELFF
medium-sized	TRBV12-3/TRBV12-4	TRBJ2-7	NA	TGTGCCAGCAGTTTCAGGGGCGGGGGTGCGGAGGAGCAGTACTTC	CASSFRGGGAEEQYF
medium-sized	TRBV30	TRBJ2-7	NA	TGTGCCTTAATACAGGTGGGTTCCTACGAGCAGTACTTC	CALIQVGSYEQYF
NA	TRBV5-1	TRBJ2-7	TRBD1	TGCGCCAGCAGCTTGGGCGAAACGGGACAGGGACGCTACGAGCAGTACTTC	CASSLGETGQGRYEQYF
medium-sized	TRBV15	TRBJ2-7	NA	TGTGCCACCAGCAGAGATCTACACACCGGGGAGCAGTACTTC	CATSRDLHTGEQYF
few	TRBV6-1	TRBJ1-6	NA	TGTGCCAGCAGTCCTACAGGGATTGATAGAAATAATTCACCCCTCCACTTT	CASSPTGIDRNNSPLHF
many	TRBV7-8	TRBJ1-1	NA	TGTGCCAGCAGCGGTAGGGGTGGGGGCCTGAACACTGAAGCTTTCTTT	CASSGRGGGLNTEAFF
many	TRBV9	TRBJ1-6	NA	TGTGCCAGCAGCGTAGACGGACAGCCAAATTCACCCCTCCACTTT	CASSVDGQPNSPLHF
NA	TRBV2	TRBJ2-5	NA	TGTGCAAGCAGAGAAGCGTGGACTAACAGGGAGACCCAGTACTTC	CASREAWTNRETQYF
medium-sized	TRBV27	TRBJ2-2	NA	TGTGCCAGCAGCCGGACAATACGAAACACCGGGGAGCTGTTTTTT	CASSRTIRNTGELFF
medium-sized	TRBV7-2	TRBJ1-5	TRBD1	TGTGCCAGCAGCTTGGACAGGGGACAGCCCCAGCATTTT	CASSLDRGQPQHF
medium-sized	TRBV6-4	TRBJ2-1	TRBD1	TGTGCCAGCAGTGCCACCGGGACAGGGGGGAATGAGCAGTTCTTC	CASSATGTGGNEQFF
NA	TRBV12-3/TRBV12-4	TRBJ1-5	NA	TGTGCCAGCAGTTTAAGTATGAGCAATCAGCCCCAGCATTTT	CASSLSMSNQPQHF
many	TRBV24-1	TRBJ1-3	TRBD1	TGTGCCACCAGTGATTGGGATTGTAGACAGGGGGTTTACGGAAACACCATATATTTT	CATSDWDCRQGVYGNTIYF
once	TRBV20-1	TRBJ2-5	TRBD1	TGCAGTGCTATTTCGGGGACAGGGGCTATGGACACCCAGTACTTC	CSAISGTGAMDTQYF
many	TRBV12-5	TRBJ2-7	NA	TGTGCTAGTGGTTCCTCCATAACCTACGAGCAGTACTTC	CASGSSITYEQYF
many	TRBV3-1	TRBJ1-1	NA	TGTGCCAGCAGCCGGACGAACACCGAAGCTTTCTTT	CASSRTNTEAFF
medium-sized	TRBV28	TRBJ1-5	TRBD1	TGTGCCAGCAAGTTTGAGACAGGGCCGTGGAGCAATCAGCCCCAGCATTTT	CASKFETGPWSNQPQHF
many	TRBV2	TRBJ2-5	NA	TGTGCCAGCAGTGAAACGAGGAATCCCATGGAGACCCAGTACTTC	CASSETRNPMETQYF
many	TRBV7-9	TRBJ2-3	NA	TGTGCCAGCAGCTTATTGGCAGATACGCAGTATTTT	CASSLLADTQYF
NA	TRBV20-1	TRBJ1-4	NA	TGCAGTGCTTTAACGGTGGGGGATGAAAAACTGTTTTTT	CSALTVGDEKLFF
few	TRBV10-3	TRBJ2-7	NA	TGTGCCATCAGTATCGACTCGACCACCTACGAGCAGTACTTC	CAISIDSTTYEQYF
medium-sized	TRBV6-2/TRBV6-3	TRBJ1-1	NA	TGTGCCAGCAGTTATATCAGCAGCACGAACACTGAAGCTTTCTTT	CASSYISSTNTEAFF
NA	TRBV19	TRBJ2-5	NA	TGTGCCAGTAGTTACAGGGCCCAAATAGGAGAGACCCAGTACTTC	CASSYRAQIGETQYF
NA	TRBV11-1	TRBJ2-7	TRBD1	TGTGCCAGCAGCTTAGTGGCGACAGGGGCCCCCCGGGAGCAGTACTTC	CASSLVATGAPREQYF
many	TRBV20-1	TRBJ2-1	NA	TGCAGTGCTTCAGGGGACGCCTACAATGAGCAGTTCTTC	CSASGDAYNEQFF
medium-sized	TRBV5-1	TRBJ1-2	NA	TGCGCCAGCAGCAGAGGGGTTGAGGGAGGAGGCTACACCTTC	CASSRGVEGGGYTF
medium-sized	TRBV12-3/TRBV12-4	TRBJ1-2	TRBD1	TGTGCCAGCAGTAGGGACAGGGGTAATGGCTACACCTTC	CASSRDRGNGYTF
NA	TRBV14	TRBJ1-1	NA	TGTGCCAGCAGCCAAGTACCCTACACTGAAGCTTTCTTT	CASSQVPYTEAFF
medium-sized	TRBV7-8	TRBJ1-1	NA	TGTGCCAGCAGCTTAGTAGGGATGGATGGCGCTTTCTTT	CASSLVGMDGAFF
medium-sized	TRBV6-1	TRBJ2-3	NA	TGTGCCAGCACTGTGCGAGGGCCGGCAGATACGCAGTATTTT	CASTVRGPADTQYF
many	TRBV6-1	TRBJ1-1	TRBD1	TGTGCCAGCAGTTCGACAGGGGTTAACACTGAAGCTTTCTTT	CASSSTGVNTEAFF
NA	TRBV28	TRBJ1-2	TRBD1	TGTGCCAGCAGTTCCTCGGGACAGGGGGAAGGCTACACCTTC	CASSSSGQGEGYTF
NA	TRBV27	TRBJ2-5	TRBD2	TGTGCCAGCAGTTTGGCAGCGGGAGGGAACCCACAGACCCAGTACTTC	CASSLAAGGNPQTQYF
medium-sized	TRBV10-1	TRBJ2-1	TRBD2	TGCGCCAGCAGTGAGACTAGCGCAAAGTACAATGAGCAGTTCTTC	CASSETSAKYNEQFF
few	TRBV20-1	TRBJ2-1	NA	TGCAGTGCTCTTAGGACATCGCAGTTCTTC	CSALRTSQFF
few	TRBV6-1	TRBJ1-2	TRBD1	TGTGCCAGCAGACCGACCCAGGGGGCGCGTGGTGGCTACACCTTC	CASRPTQGARGGYTF
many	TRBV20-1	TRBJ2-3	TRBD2	TGCAGTGCGCGGACTAGCGGGGGGAACACAGATACGCAGTATTTT	CSARTSGGNTDTQYF
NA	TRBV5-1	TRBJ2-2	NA	TGCGCCAGCAGTCAGGGTAACACCGGGGAGCTGTTTTTT	CASSQGNTGELFF